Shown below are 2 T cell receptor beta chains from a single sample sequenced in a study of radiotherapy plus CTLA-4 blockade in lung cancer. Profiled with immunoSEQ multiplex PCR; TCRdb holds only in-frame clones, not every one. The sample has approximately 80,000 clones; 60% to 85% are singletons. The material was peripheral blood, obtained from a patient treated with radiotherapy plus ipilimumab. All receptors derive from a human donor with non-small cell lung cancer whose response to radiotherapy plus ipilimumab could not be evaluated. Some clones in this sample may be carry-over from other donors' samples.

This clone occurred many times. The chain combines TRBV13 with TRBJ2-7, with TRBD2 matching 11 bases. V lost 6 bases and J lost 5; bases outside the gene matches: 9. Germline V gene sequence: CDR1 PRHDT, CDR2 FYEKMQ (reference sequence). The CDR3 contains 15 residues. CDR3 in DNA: TGTGCCAGCAGGACCCGCACTAGCGGGGGTAACGAGCAGTACTTC. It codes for CASRTRTSGGNEQYF. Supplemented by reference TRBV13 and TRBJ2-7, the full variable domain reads AAGVIQSPRHLIKEKRETATLKCYPIPRHDTVYWYQQGPGQDPQFLISFYEKMQSDKGSIPDRFSAQQFSDYHSELNMSSLELGDSALYFCASRTRTSGGNEQYFGPGTRLTVT.

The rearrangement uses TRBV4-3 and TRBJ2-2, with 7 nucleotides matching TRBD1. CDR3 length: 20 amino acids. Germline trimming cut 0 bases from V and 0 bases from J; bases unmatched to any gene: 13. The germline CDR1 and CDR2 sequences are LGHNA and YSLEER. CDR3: CASSQDIIGRDSANTGELFF. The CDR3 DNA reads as TGCGCCAGCAGCCAAGATATTATTGGTAGGGACAGCGCGAACACCGGGGAGCTGTTTTTT.